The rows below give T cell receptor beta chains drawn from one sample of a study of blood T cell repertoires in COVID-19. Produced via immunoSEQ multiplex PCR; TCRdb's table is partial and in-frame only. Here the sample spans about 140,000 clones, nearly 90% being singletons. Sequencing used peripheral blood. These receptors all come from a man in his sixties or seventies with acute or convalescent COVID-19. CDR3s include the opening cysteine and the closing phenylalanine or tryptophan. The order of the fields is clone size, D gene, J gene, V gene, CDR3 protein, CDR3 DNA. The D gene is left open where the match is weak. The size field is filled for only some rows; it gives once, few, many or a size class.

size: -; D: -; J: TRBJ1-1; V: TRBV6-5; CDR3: CASSTSGVGTEAFF; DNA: TGTGCCAGCAGTACTTCAGGGGTAGGCACTGAAGCTTTCTTT
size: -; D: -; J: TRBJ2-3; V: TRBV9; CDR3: CASSARQPSTDTQYF; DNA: TGTGCCAGCAGCGCCCGACAGCCTAGCACAGATACGCAGTATTTT
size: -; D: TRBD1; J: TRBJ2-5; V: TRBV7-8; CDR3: CASSTQGAPAETQYF; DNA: TGTGCCAGCAGCACCCAGGGGGCCCCCGCGGAGACCCAGTACTTC
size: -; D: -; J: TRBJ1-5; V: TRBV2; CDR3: CASATGRAQPQHF; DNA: TGTGCCAGTGCCACAGGGAGGGCTCAGCCCCAGCATTTT
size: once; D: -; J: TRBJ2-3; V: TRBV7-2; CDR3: CASSFFLPGADTQYF; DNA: TGTGCCAGCAGCTTTTTTCTACCCGGGGCAGATACGCAGTATTTT
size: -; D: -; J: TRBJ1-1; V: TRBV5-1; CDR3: CASSLRQGLEAFF; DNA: TGCGCCAGCAGCTTGAGGCAGGGCCTTGAAGCTTTCTTT
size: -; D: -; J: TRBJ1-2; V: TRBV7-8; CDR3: CASSLGQSYGYTF; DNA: TGTGCCAGCAGCTTAGGACAGAGCTATGGCTACACCTTC
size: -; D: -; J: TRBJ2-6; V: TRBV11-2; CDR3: CASKPRVEGSGANVLTF; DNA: TGTGCCAGCAAACCCCGGGTGGAGGGCAGTGGGGCCAACGTCCTGACTTTC
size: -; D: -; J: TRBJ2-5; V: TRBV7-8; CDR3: CASSTSPWDSKTQYF; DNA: TGTGCCAGCAGCACCTCTCCCTGGGACTCAAAGACCCAGTACTTC
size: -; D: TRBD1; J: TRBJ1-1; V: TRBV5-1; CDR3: CASSLWGLGTGGANTEAFF; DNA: TGCGCCAGCAGCTTGTGGGGCTTGGGGACAGGGGGCGCGAACACTGAAGCTTTCTTT
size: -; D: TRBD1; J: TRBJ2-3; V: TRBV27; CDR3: CASSGQGWDTQYF; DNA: TGTGCCAGCAGTGGACAGGGTTGGGATACGCAGTATTTT
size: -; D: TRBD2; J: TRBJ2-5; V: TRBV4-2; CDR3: CASSQDRTLAGGSGETQYF; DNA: TGTGCCAGCAGCCAAGATCGGACGCTAGCGGGGGGCTCCGGGGAGACCCAGTACTTC
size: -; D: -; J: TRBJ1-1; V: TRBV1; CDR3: CTKQGKNTEAFF; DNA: TGCACTAAACAGGGGAAAAACACTGAAGCTTTCTTT
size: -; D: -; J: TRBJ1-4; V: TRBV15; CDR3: CATSIQGMSEKLFF; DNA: TGTGCCACCAGCATTCAGGGTATGAGTGAAAAACTGTTTTTT